Listed here is a single T cell receptor beta chain. Its antigen is not identified. The record originates from a study of post-analysis software for immune sequencing data. Carried by the TCR beta cDNA libraries were unique molecular identifiers. TCRdb reanalysed the PCR reads using MiXCR and keeps one entry per CDR3 protein. The sample contains 450,000 to 650,000 distinct CDR3 sequences, around 44% of which appear only once. CDR1 is MNHEY and CDR2 is SMNVEV in the germline V gene (reference sequence). This CDR3 is built from 13 residues. Trimming took 6 bases from V and 4 from J, leaving 12 bases between them. Study outcomes and limitations: Relative to controls, patients had 5 or 6 TRBV segments at higher frequency, with TRBV5-6, TRBV5-1 and TRBV20-1 among these. Significantly lower normalized Chao1 diversity was seen in multiple sclerosis patients than in controls. Co-batched samples clustered tightly together by F measure.

The clonotype was recovered from a girl aged 5 to 17 with multiple sclerosis. Source material: blood. The rearrangement links TRBV27 to TRBJ1-2; possible D gene TRBD1, 5 bases. CDR3 protein: CASRPTGFYGYTF. In DNA form, the CDR3 reads TGTGCCAGCAGGCCCACAGGCTTCTATGGCTACACCTTC.